Only a few counts were recorded for the clone carrying this T cell receptor beta chain. Germline CDR1 and CDR2: SNHLY and FYNNEI. V was pared by 3 bases and J by 4 bases, with 21 bases between. The CDR3 loop spans 18 amino acids. The sample originates from a study of blood T cell repertoires in COVID-19. In the authors' workflow: Estimation of nucleated cell counts relied on the amplification of reference gene primers. TCRdb's table, derived via immunoSEQ multiplex PCR, lists solely in-frame clones and lacks some. The D gene and trimming were derived from the DNA, and the V and J assignments and clone size from that table. The sample consists of fewer than 500,000 clones, approximately 87% of them appearing once. In terms of age and location, participants ranged from roughly 18 to 100 years and lived in about two dozen US areas. Clinical histories supplied by participants themselves formed the basis of cohort assignment.

The rearrangement links TRBV2 to TRBJ2-2; maybe TRBD1 (6 bases). The source is a woman aged 25 to 39 with acute COVID-19. Sample: PBMCs or T cells enriched from blood (not recorded which). The CDR3 DNA follows: TGTGCCAGCAGTGATACACCTTTTACAGGGTCGGGCACCGGGGAGCTGTTTTTT. Amino acid sequence: CASSDTPFTGSGTGELFF.